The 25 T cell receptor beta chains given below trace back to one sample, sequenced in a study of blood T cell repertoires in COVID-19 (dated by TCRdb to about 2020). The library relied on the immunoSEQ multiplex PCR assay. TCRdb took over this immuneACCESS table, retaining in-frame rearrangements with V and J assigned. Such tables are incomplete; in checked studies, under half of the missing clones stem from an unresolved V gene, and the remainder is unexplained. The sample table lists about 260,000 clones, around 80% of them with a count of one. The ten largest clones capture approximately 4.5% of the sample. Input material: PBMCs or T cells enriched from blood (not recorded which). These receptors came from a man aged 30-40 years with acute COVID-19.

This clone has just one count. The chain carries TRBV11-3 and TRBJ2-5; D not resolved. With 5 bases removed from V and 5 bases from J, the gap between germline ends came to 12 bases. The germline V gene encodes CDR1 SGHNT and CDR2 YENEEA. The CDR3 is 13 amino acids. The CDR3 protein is CASSLIKKETQYF. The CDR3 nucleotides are TGTGCCAGCAGCCTAATAAAGAAGGAGACCCAGTACTTC.

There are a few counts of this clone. CDR3 sequence: CASNPVGFGNQPQHF. DNA for the CDR3: TGTGCCAGTAACCCCGTCGGGTTCGGCAATCAGCCCCAGCATTTT. The chain carries TRBV19 and TRBJ1-5; D unresolved. There are 15 residues in the CDR3. V shed 7 bases and J shed 2 bases, with 15 bases lying between them. Looked up from germline, CDR1 is LNHDA and CDR2 is SQIVND (reference sequence).

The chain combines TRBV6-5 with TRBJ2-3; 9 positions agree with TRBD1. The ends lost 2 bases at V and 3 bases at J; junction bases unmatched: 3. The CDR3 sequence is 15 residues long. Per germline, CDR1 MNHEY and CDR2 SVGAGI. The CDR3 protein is CASSYLTGGTDTQYF. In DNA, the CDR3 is TGTGCCAGCAGTTACCTGACAGGGGGGACAGATACGCAGTATTTT.

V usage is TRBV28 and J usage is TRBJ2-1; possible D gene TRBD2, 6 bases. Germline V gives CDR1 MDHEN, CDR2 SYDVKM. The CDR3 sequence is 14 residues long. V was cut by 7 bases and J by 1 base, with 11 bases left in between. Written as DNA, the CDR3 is TGTGCCAGCATGGAGGGTAGATCCTACAATGAGCAGTTCTTC. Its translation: CASMEGRSYNEQFF.

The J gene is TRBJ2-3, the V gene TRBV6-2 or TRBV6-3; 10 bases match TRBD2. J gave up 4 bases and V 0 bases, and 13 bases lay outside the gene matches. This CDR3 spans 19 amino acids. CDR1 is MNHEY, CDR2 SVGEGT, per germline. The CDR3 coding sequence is TGTGCCAGCAGTTACTCGAGCAAGCGTCTAGCGGGAGTATCAGATACGCAGTATTTT. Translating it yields CASSYSSKRLAGVSDTQYF.

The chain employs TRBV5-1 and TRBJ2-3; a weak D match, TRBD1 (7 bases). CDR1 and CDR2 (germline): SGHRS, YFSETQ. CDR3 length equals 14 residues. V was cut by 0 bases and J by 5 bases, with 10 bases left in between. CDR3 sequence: CASSLDQGGDTQYF. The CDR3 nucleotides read TGCGCCAGCAGCTTGGATCAGGGGGGAGATACGCAGTATTTT.

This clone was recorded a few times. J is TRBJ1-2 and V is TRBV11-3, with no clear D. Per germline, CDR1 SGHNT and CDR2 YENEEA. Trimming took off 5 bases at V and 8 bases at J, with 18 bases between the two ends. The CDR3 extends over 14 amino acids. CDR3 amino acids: CASSPRRDYGGYTF. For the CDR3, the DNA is TGTGCCAGCAGCCCACGAAGAGACTACGGCGGCTACACCTTC. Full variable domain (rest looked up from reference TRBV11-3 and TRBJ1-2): EAGVVQSPRYKIIEKKQPVAFWCNPISGHNTLYWYLQNLGQGPELLIRYENEEAVDDSQLPKDRFSAERLKGVDSTLKIQPAELGDSAVYLCASSPRRDYGGYTFGSGTRLTVV.

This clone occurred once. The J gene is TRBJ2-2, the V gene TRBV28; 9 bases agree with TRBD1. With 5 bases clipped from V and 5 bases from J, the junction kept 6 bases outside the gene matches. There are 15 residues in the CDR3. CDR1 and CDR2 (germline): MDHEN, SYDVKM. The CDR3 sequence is CASSRTGVRTGELFF. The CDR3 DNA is TGTGCCAGCAGTCGGACAGGGGTTCGGACCGGGGAGCTGTTTTTT.

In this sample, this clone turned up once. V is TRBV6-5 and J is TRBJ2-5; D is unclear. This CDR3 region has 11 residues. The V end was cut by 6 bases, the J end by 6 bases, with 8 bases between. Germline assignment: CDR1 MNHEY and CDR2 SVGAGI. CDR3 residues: CASSGFQTQYF. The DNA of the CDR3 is TGTGCCAGCAGCGGGTTTCAGACCCAGTACTTC.

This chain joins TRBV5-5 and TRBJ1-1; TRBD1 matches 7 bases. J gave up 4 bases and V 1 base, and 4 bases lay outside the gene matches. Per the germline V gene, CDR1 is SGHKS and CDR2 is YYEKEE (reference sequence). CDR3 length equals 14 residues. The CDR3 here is CASSLRQGFTEAFF. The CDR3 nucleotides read TGTGCCAGCAGCTTGAGACAGGGTTTCACTGAAGCTTTCTTT.

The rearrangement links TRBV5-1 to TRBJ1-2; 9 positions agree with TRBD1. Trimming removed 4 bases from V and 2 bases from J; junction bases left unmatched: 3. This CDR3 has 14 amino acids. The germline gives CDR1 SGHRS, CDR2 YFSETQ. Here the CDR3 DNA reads TGCGCCAGCAGCCCCGGGACAGGGAACTATGGCTACACCTTC. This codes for CASSPGTGNYGYTF.

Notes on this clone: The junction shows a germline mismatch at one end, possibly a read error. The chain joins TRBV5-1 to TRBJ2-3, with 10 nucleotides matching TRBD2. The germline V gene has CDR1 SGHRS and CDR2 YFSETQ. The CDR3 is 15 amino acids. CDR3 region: CASSLGLAGADTQYF. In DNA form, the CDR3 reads TGTGCCAGCAGCTTGGGGCTAGCGGGAGCAGATACGCAGTATTTT.

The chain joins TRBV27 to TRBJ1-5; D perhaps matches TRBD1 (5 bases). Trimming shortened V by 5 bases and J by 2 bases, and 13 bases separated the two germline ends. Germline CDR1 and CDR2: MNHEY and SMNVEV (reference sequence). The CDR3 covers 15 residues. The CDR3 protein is CASSLKGFGNQPQHF. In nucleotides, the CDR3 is TGTGCCAGCAGTCTAAAGGGGTTTGGCAATCAGCCCCAGCATTTT.

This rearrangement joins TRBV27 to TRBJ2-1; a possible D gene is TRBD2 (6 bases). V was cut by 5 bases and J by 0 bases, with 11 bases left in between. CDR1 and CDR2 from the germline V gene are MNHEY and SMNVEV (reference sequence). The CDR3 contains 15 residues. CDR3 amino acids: CASSIPGSSYNEQFF. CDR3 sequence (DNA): TGTGCCAGCAGTATACCCGGGAGCTCCTACAATGAGCAGTTCTTC.

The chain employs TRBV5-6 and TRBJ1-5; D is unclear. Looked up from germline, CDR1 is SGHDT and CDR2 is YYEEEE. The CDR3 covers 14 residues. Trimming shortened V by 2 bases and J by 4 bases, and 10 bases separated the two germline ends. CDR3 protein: CASSFYGRNQPQHF. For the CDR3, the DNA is TGTGCCAGCAGCTTTTACGGGAGGAATCAGCCCCAGCATTTT.

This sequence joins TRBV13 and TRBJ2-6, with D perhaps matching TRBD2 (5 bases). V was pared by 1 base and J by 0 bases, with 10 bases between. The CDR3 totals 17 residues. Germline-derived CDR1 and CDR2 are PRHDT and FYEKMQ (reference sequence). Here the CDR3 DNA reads TGTGCCAGCAGCTTAGCGGGGTTAGACTCTGGGGCCAACGTCCTGACTTTC. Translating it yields CASSLAGLDSGANVLTF.

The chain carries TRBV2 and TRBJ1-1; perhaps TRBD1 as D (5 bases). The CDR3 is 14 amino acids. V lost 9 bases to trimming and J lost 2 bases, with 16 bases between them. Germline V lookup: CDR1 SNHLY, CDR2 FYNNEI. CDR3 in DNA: TGTGCCAGAGAGAGACAGTCCTTTAACACTGAAGCTTTCTTT. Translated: CARERQSFNTEAFF.

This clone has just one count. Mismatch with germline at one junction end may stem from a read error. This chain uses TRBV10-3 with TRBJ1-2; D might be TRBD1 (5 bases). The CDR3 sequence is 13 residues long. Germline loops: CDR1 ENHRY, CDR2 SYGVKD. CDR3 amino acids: CAISSDINHGYTF. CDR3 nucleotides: TGTGCCATCAGTTCGGACATTAACCATGGCTACACCTTC.

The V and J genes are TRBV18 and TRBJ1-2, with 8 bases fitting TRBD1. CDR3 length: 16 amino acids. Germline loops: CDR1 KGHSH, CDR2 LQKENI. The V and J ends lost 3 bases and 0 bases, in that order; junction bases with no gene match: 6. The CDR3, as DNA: TGTGCCAGCTCACCGAACAGGGGGGGAGCTAACTATGGCTACACCTTC. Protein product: CASSPNRGGANYGYTF. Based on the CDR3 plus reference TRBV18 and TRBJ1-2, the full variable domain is NAGVMQNPRHLVRRRGQEARLRCSPMKGHSHVYWYRQLPEEGLKFMVYLQKENIIDESGMPKERFSAEFPKEGPSILRIQQVVRGDSAAYFCASSPNRGGANYGYTFGSGTRLTVV.

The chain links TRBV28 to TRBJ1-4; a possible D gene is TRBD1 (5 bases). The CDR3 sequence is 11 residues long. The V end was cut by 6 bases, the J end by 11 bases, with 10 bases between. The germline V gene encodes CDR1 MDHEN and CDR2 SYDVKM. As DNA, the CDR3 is TGTGCCAGCAGGGGGGGACTGAAACTGTTTTTT. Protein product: CASRGGLKLFF.

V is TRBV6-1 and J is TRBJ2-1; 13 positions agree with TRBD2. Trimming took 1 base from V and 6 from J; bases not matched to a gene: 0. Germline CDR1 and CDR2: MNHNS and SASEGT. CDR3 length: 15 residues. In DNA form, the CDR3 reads TGTGCCAGCAGTGAAGGGACTAGCGGGAGCAATGAGCAGTTCTTC. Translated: CASSEGTSGSNEQFF.

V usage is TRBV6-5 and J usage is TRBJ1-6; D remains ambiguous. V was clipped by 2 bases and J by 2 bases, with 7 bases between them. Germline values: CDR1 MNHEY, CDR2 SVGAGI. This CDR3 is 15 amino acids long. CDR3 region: CASSYGGTYNSPLHF. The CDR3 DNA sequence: TGTGCCAGCAGTTACGGAGGTACCTATAATTCACCCCTCCACTTT.

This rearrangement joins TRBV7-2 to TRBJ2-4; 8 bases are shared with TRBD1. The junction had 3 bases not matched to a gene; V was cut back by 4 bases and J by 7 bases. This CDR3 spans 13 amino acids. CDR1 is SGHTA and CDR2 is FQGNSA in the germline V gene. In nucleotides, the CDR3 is TGTGCCAGCAGCTCCCGGACAGGGAACATTCAGTACTTC. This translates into CASSSRTGNIQYF.

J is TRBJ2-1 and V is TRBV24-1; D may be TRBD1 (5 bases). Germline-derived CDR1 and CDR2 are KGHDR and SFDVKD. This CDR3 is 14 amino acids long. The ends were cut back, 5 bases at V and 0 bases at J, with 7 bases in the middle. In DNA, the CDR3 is TGTGCCACCAGTGGCGACAGCTCCTACAATGAGCAGTTCTTC. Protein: CATSGDSSYNEQFF.

The DNA of the CDR3 is TGTGCCAGCAGCCTTAGCGGGAGTCTCACCGGGGAGCTGTTTTTT. Translated: CASSLSGSLTGELFF. The rearrangement joins TRBV3-1 (or the pseudogene TRBV3-2) to TRBJ2-2; TRBD2 matches at 9 bases. The CDR3 covers 15 residues. Germline CDR1 reads LGHDT; CDR2 reads YNNKEL (reference sequence). V lost 4 bases, J lost 4 bases, and 4 bases stayed unmatched.